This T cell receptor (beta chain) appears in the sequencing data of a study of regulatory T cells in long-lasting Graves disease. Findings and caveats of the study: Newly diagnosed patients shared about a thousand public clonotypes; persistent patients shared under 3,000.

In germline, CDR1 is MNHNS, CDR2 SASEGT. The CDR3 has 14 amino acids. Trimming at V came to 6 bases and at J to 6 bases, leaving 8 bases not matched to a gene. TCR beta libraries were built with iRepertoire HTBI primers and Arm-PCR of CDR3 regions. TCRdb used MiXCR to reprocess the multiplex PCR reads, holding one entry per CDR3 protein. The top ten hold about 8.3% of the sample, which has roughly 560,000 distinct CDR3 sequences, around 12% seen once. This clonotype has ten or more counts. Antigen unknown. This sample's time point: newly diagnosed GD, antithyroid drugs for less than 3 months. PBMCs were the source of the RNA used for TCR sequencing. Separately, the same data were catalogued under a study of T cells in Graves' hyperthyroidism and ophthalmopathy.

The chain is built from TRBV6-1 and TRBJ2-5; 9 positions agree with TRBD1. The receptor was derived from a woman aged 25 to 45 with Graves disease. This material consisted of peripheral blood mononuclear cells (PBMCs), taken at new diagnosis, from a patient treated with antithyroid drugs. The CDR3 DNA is TGTGCCAGCAGCCCGACAGGGGGAGGAAAGACCCAGTACTTC. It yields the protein CASSPTGGGKTQYF.